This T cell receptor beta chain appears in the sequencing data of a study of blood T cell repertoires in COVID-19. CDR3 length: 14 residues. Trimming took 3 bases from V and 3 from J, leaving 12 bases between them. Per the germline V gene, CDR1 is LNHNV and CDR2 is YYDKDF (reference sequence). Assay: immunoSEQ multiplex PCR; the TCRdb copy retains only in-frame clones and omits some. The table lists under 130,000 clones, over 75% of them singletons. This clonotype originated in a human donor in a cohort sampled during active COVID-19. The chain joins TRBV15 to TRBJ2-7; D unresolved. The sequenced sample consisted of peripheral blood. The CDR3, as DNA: TGTGCCACCAGCAGGATGGCCCGAATCTACGAGCAGTACTTC. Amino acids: CATSRMARIYEQYF.